This TCR beta chain is drawn from a study of tumor and adjacent non-tumor tissue in lung cancer (dated by TCRdb to 2016 to 2018). At the level of the whole study: By cancer type, the cohort comprised eleven to twelve adenocarcinoma patients, a couple of squamous cell carcinoma patients and 1 small cell lung cancer patient. TCRbeta CDR3 sequencing was performed on thirty paired specimens, with one tumor sample and one normal lung sample collected per patient. Using bulk TCRbeta repertoires from some 15 lung cancer patients, the study set lung tumor tissue side by side with matched distant non-tumor lung tissue. Sequencing produced about 130,000,000 productive TCRbeta reads in total, an average of about 4.2 million reads per sample. The 15 enrolled patients, of whom around ten were men and 5 were women, were aged about 30 to 80 years and were diagnosed with TNM stage I to III disease. Results the study describes overall, beyond this receptor: The sequencing platform is not named in the methods, and unique molecular identifiers are not mentioned. Because peripheral blood was not sequenced, blood TCRbeta repertoires in the lung cancer patients of the study were not examined. TCR diversity was significantly higher in younger patients, and greater tumor TCR diversity was associated with shorter overall survival and shorter disease-free survival. Only 15 patients were included in the cohort, and the need for larger samples and more detailed clinical data was noted by the authors. In normal lung, the top 100 clones accounted for a significantly larger cumulative share of the repertoire than in tumor tissue. Tumor tissue showed significantly greater TCR diversity (inverse Simpson) than normal lung tissue (about 400 vs 180, P = 0.0075, Mann-Whitney U test).

Bulk unsorted tissue served as the source for RNA extraction, and RNA quality was assessed using a NanoDrop ND-1000 and an Agilent 2100. Distant non-tumor tissue taken more than 3 cm from the tumor edge was used as the normal lung sample. Donors were newly diagnosed lung cancer patients admitted for thoracic surgery in China between August and November 2014, without prior chemotherapy. The study excluded patients who had received radiotherapy or chemotherapy before or who had another cancer at the same time. Pieces of surgical tissue measuring about 1-2.2 cm3 were kept in RNAlater solution and stored at -80 degrees C until use. To prepare the library, multiplex PCR was applied. This sample was sequenced with an Illumina HiSeq 2500. TCRbeta libraries were built by three rounds of nested PCR using primers (Table S4), following protocols modified from ARM-PCR. Before sequencing, PCR products of 200-500 bp were excised from the gel and purified with the QIAquick gel extraction kit. The authors' analysis ran thus. Trimmomatic was used to clean the reads, FLASH merged the cleaned reads into complete CDR3 sequences, and MiTCR assigned the sequences to V(D)J germline segments. Clonal diversity was calculated as the inverse Simpson's index using VDJtools. In-frame sequences lacking a premature stop codon were counted as productive reads. TCRdb trimmed public reads at Q25 via fastp, called clones via MiXCR and kept in-frame beta chains. A single entry per CDR3 protein holds the most common genes and DNA from its merged rows. It is TCRdb's table, rather than the study itself, that gives the V and J calls and clone size. The sample data list tens of thousands of distinct CDR3 sequences, and around three quarters of these were observed just once. The top ten constitute about 23% of the sample.

Turning to this clonotype: Its antigen target is currently unknown. At one end the junction does not follow the germline gene, possibly because of a read error.

As encoded in the germline V gene, CDR1 is ENHRY while CDR2 is SYGVKD. Its CDR3 holds 11 amino acids, cysteine through phenylalanine. Only the CDR3 DNA is retained, 33 bases long and in frame from the first base. The sequence joins TRBV10-3 to TRBJ1-1; TRBD1 is possibly the D segment (5 matching bases). Source material: distant non-tumor lung tissue. The source of this sequence is a woman aged 60-70 years with non-small cell lung cancer. The DNA is as follows: TGTGCCATCGGGAAGGACACAGAAGCTTCCTTT. It codes for CAIGKDTEASF.